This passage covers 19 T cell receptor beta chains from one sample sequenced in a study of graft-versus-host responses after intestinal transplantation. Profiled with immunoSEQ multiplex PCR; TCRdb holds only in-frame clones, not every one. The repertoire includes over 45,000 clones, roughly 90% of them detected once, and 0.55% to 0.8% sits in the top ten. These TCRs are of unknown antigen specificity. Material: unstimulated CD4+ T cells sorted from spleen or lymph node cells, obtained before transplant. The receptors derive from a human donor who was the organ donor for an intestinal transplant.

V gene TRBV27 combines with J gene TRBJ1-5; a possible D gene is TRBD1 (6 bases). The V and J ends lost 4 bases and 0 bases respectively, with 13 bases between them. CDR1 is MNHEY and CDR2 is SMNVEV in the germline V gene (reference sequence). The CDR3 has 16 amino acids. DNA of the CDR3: TGTGCCAGCAGTTCTCGGGGGGGCTATAGCAATCAGCCCCAGCATTTT. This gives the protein CASSSRGGYSNQPQHF.

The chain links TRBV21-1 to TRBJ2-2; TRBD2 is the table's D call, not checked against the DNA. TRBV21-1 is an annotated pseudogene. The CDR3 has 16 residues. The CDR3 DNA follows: TGTGCCAGCAGCAATCTGACGGAGTCGGGCACCGGGGAGCTGTTTTTT. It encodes CASSNLTESGTGELFF.

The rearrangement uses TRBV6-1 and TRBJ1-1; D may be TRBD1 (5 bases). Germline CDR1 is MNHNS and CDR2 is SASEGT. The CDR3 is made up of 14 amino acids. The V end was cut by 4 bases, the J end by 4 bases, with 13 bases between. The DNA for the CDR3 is TGTGCCAGCAGTGGCCCCAACAGGCTCACTGAAGCTTTCTTT. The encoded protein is CASSGPNRLTEAFF.

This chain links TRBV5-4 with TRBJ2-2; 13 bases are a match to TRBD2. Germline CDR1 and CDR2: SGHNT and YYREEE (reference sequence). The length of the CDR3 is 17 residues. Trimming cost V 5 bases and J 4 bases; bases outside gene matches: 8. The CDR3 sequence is CASRNELAGGLTGELFF. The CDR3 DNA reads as TGTGCCAGCAGAAACGAACTAGCGGGAGGGCTCACCGGGGAGCTGTTTTTT. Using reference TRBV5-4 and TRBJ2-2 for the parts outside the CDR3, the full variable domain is ETGVTQSPTHLIKTRGQQVTLRCSSQSGHNTVSWYQQALGQGPQFIFQYYREEENGRGNFPPRFSGLQFPNYSSELNVNALELDDSALYLCASRNELAGGLTGELFFGEGSRLTVL.

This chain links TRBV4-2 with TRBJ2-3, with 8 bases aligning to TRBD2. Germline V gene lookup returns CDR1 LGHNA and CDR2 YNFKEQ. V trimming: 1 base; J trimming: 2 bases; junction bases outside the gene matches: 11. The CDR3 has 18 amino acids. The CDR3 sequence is CASSQGRKRERPTDTQYF. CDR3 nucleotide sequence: TGTGCCAGCAGCCAAGGGCGCAAGCGGGAGAGGCCCACAGATACGCAGTATTTT.

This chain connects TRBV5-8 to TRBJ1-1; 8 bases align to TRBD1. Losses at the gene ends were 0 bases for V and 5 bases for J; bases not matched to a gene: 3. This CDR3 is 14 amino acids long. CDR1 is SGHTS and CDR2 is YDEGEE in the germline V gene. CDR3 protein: CASSLGTGRTEAFF. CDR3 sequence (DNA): TGTGCCAGCAGCTTGGGGACAGGGAGGACTGAAGCTTTCTTT.

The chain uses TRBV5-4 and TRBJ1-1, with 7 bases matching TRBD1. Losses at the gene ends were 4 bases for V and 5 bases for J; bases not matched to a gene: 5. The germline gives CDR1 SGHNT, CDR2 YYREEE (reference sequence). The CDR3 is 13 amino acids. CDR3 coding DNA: TGTGCCAGCAGCCCAGGGGGAGATACTGAAGCTTTCTTT. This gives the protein CASSPGGDTEAFF.

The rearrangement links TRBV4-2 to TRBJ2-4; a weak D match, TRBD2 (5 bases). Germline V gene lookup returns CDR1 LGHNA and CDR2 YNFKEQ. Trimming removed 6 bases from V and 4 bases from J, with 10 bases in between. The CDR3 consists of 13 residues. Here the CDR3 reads CASSYPGKNIQYF. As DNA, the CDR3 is TGTGCCAGCAGTTATCCGGGGAAAAACATTCAGTACTTC.

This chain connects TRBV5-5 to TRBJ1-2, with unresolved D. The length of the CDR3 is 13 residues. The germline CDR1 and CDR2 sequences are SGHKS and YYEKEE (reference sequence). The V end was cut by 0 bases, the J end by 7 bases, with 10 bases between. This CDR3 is CASSLAGSGGYTF. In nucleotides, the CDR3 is TGTGCCAGCAGCTTGGCGGGGTCTGGTGGCTACACCTTC.

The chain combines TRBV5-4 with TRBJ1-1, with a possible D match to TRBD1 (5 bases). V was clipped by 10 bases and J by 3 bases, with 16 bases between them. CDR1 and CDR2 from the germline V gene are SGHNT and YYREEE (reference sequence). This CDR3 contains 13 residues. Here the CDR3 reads CAASRGGDTEAFF. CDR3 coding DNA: TGTGCCGCCTCCCGGGGGGGTGACACTGAAGCTTTCTTT.

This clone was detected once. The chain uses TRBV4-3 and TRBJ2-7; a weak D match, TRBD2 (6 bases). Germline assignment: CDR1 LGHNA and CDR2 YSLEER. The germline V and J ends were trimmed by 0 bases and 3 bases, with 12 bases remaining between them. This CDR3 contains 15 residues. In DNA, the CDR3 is TGCGCCAGCAGCCAAGATATAGGGCGGGACTACGAGCAGTACTTC. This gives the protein CASSQDIGRDYEQYF.

The CDR3 loop reads CASSSGTARGYGYTF. CDR3 DNA sequence: TGTGCCAGCAGCTCGGGGACGGCCAGGGGCTATGGCTACACCTTC. The chain is built from TRBV5-6 and TRBJ1-2, with D perhaps TRBD1 (6 bases). Per the germline V gene, CDR1 is SGHDT and CDR2 is YYEEEE. The V and J ends lost 3 bases and 4 bases respectively, with 16 bases between them. The CDR3 has 15 residues.

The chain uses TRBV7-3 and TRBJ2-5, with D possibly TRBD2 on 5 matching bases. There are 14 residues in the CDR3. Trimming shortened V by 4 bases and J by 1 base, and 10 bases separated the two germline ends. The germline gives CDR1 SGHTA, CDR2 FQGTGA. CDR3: CASSSGVGQETQYF. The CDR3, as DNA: TGTGCCAGCAGCTCCGGGGTGGGCCAAGAGACCCAGTACTTC.

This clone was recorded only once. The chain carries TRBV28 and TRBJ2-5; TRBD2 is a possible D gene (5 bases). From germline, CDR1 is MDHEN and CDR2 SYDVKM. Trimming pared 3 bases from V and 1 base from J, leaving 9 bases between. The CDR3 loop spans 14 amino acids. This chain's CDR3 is CASSLVGGQETQYF. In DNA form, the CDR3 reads TGTGCCAGCAGTTTGGTAGGAGGCCAAGAGACCCAGTACTTC.

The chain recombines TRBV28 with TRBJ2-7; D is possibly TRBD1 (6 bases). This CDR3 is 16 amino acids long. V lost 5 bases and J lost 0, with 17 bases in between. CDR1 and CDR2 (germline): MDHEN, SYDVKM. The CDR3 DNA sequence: TGTGCCAGCAGTCCCGCCCAGGGGCGCCCCTCCTACGAGCAGTACTTC. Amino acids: CASSPAQGRPSYEQYF. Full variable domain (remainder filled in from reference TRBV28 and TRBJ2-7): DVKVTQSSRYLVKRTGEKVFLECVQDMDHENMFWYRQDPGLGLRLIYFSYDVKMKEKGDIPEGYSVSREKKERFSLILESASTNQTSMYLCASSPAQGRPSYEQYFGPGTRLTVT.

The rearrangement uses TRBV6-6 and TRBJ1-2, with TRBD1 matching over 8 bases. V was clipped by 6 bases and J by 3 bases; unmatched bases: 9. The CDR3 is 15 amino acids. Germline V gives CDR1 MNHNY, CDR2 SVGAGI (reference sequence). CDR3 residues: CASSDTGGRDYGYTF. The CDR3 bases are TGTGCCAGCAGCGATACAGGGGGTCGCGACTATGGCTACACCTTC.

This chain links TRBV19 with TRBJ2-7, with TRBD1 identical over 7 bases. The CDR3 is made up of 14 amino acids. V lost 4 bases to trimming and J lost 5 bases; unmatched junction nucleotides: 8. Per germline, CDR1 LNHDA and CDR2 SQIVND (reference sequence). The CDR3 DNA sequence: TGTGCCAGTAGTACCGACAGGGCGCGGAACGAGCAGTACTTC. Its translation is CASSTDRARNEQYF. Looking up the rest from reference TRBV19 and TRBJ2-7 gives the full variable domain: DGGITQSPKYLFRKEGQNVTLSCEQNLNHDAMYWYRQDPGQGLRLIYYSQIVNDFQKGDIAEGYSVSREKKESFPLTVTSAQKNPTAFYLCASSTDRARNEQYFGPGTRLTVT.

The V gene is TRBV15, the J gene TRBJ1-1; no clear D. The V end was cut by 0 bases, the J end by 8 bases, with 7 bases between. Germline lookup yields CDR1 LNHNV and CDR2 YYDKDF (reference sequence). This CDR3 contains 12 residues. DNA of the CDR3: TGTGCCACCAGCAGAGATACAAAGGAAGCTTTCTTT. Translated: CATSRDTKEAFF.

Written as DNA, the CDR3 is TGTGCCAGCAGTTTTCAGCTGGGACAAATGTCGACTAATGAAAAACTGTTTTTT. It specifies CASSFQLGQMSTNEKLFF. V and J are TRBV28 and TRBJ1-4; D may be TRBD1 (6 bases). Trimming took off 3 bases at V and 2 bases at J, with 19 bases between the two ends. The germline V gene encodes CDR1 MDHEN and CDR2 SYDVKM. CDR3 length: 18 amino acids.